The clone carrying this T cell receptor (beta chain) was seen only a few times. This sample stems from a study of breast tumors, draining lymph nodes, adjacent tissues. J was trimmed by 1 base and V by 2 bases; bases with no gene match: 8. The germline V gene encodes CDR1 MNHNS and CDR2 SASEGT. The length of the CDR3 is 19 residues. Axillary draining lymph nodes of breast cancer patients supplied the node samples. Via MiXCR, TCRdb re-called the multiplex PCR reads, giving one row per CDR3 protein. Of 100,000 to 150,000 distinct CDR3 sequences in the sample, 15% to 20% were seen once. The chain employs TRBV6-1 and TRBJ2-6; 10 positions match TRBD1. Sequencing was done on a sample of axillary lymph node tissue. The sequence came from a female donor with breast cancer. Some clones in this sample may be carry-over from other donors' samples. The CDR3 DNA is TGTGCCAGCAGTGAACCTCCCGGGACAGGGGTATCTGGGGCCAACGTCCTGACTTTC. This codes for CASSEPPGTGVSGANVLTF.